This T cell receptor (beta chain) was recovered during a study of shared clonotypes between healthy human individuals. Background on the study: Samples came from a couple of female and a few male donors aged 18 to 49.

Overall study results and limits: Naive CD4 clonotypes overlapped across a few donors at roughly 5.1%. Generation probability values for non-shared clonotypes were lower than those for clonotypes shared by all four donors.

In the case of this clone: Antigen unknown.

Germline-derived CDR1 and CDR2 are MGHRA and YSYEKL. Trimming removed 0 bases from V and 5 bases from J; junction bases left unmatched: 6. This CDR3 comprises 16 residues. CD45RO-negative, CCR7-selected cells formed the naive CD8 fraction, which excluded terminally differentiated effector memory CD45RA+ cells. Sorted subsets were amplified in replicate PCRs using approximately 0.2 ug DNA, about 30,000 T cell genomes. The method was immunoSEQ multiplex PCR; TCRdb's version includes in-frame clones alone and lacks a portion of them. The sample contains roughly 850,000 clones, around 96% of which appear only once.

The V and J genes are TRBV4-1 and TRBJ2-7, with TRBD1 matching 11 bases. This clonotype originated in a man under 40 in good health. The sample was naive CD8+ T cells sorted from blood. The CDR3 sequence is CASSQDQGTGGHEQYF. CDR3 coding DNA: TGCGCCAGCAGCCAAGATCAAGGGACAGGGGGACACGAGCAGTACTTC.